These 2 T cell receptor beta chains share one sample of origin, sequenced in a study of OX40 agonist ivuxolimab in advanced cancers. The library relied on the immunoSEQ multiplex PCR assay. In its TCRdb copy, this immuneACCESS table keeps in-frame sequences only and misses some clones. Where compared with another copy, unresolved V genes explain less than half of these, and the others have no known cause. Counted in this sample were roughly 58,000 clones; 87% of them appeared once. The ten largest clones represent 0.7% to 0.9% of the sample. The sequencing here drew on CD4+ or CD8+ T cells sorted from blood, taken in a trial of the OX40 agonist ivuxolimab. These receptors were taken from an adult with an advanced solid tumor such as melanoma, head and neck, liver or kidney cancer.

This rearrangement joins TRBV2 to TRBJ2-5; TRBD1 agrees at 7 bases. CDR3 length: 13 residues. The trim removed 6 bases at V and 4 bases at J, leaving 5 bases unmatched. Germline assignment: CDR1 SNHLY and CDR2 FYNNEI. DNA of the CDR3: TGTGCCAGCAGCGAGGACAGGTCAGAGACCCAGTACTTC. Protein product: CASSEDRSETQYF.

The chain employs TRBV6-5 and TRBJ2-3; perhaps D is TRBD1 or TRBD2 (5 bases each). Germline V gives CDR1 MNHEY, CDR2 SVGAGI. This CDR3 is 11 amino acids long. The V end lost 11 bases, the J end lost 4 bases, and 10 bases lay between the germline ends. CDR3 region: CAAQGPDTQYF. The CDR3 nucleotides read TGTGCCGCCCAGGGACCAGATACGCAGTATTTT.